The 30 T cell receptor beta chains in this list originate from one sample, sequenced in a study of Graves' ophthalmopathy and Graves' hyperthyroidism. RNA transcripts yielded amplified TCR beta CDR3 regions. HTBI primers primed a first-round RT-PCR, and a second-round multiplex PCR followed. TCRdb re-derived calls from the multiplex PCR reads in MiXCR, one entry per CDR3 protein. The table includes around 590,000 distinct CDR3 sequences, approximately 37% detected once. Sequencing input: peripheral blood or thyroid tissue (not recorded which). These TCRs come from an adult man with Graves' hyperthyroidism.

Points on this clonotype: This likely comes from a read error, as the CDR3 has no conserved phenylalanine or tryptophan at its end. The chain links TRBV20-1 to TRBJ2-7; D gene uncertain. There are 14 residues in the CDR3. Between the trimmed V and J ends, which lost 3 bases and 0 bases, there was a span of 12 bases. Germline V gene data show CDR1 as DFQATT and CDR2 as SNEGSKA (reference sequence). The CDR3 region has the DNA TGCAGTGCTAGTTACACACTTTACTCCTACGAGCAGTACTCC. This codes for CSASYTLYSYEQYS.

The chain has TRBV12-3 or TRBV12-4 and TRBJ1-2; possible D gene TRBD1, 5 bases. The CDR3 is 14 residues long. V lost 5 bases to trimming and J lost 7 bases, with 17 bases between them. CDR3 sequence: CASSLVGGGSGYTF. The DNA for the CDR3 is TGTGCCAGCAGTCTAGTGGGGGGGGGTTCTGGCTACACCTTC.

This clonotype is a singleton in its sample. Just one base apart from a much larger clone, this may be a read error. The gene calls are TRBV7-9 and TRBJ2-5; tentative D call: TRBD2 (6 bases). CDR1 is SEHNR and CDR2 is FQNEAQ in the germline V gene (reference sequence). This CDR3 comprises 15 residues. The chain's CDR3 is CASSSPAGSQGTQYF. The CDR3, as DNA: TGTGCCAGCAGCTCCCCCGCGGGGTCGCAAGGGACCCAGTACTTC.

Regarding this clonotype: A much larger clone sits a single nucleotide away, making a read error possible. This chain connects TRBV20-1 to TRBJ2-3, with D possibly being TRBD2 (5 bases). Germline V gene data show CDR1 as DFQATT and CDR2 as SNEGSKA (reference sequence). The length of the CDR3 is 13 residues. The CDR3 spells CSTSGVITDTQYF. The CDR3, as DNA: TGCAGTACTAGTGGGGTGATCACAGATACGCAGTATTTT.

The gene calls are TRBV6-1 and TRBJ1-2, with 7 bases identical to TRBD1. The CDR3 totals 16 residues. V gave up 6 bases and J gave up 1 base; unmatched junction bases: 11. CDR1 is MNHNS and CDR2 is SASEGT in the germline V gene. The CDR3 nucleotides are TGTGCCAGCAGGCCCTCAGGGGGACAGCTTAACTATGGCTACACCTTC. This encodes CASRPSGGQLNYGYTF.

The genes are TRBV2 and TRBJ2-7; 8 nucleotides agree with TRBD2. The V gene's germline CDR1 is SNHLY and CDR2 FYNNEI. V was clipped by 6 bases and J by 2 bases; unmatched bases: 18. The CDR3 totals 18 residues. The CDR3 region has the DNA TGTGCCAGCAGCCAAGATGTGGTGAGGCGGGGGGCTACCTACGAGCAGTACTTC. It translates to CASSQDVVRRGATYEQYF.

Turning to this clonotype: A much larger clone sits a single nucleotide away, making a read error possible. The chain employs TRBV19 and TRBJ1-3; TRBD1 agrees at 8 bases. CDR1 is LNHDA and CDR2 is SQIVND in the germline V gene (reference sequence). The CDR3 covers 13 residues. The CDR3 sequence is CASRDRVGDTTYF. CDR3 DNA sequence: TGTGCCAGTAGGGACAGGGTAGGAGACACCACATATTTT.

The chain links TRBV12-3 or TRBV12-4 to TRBJ2-7; no firm D call. The germline V and J ends were trimmed by 5 bases and 2 bases, with 10 bases remaining between them. The CDR3 covers 13 residues. CDR3 in amino acids: CASSPSPTYEQYF. CDR3 sequence (DNA): TGTGCCAGCAGTCCCAGTCCCACCTACGAGCAGTACTTC.

This clonotype showed up just a few times. The V gene is TRBV5-1, the J gene TRBJ1-1, with D perhaps matching TRBD1 (5 bases). Per germline, CDR1 SGHRS and CDR2 YFSETQ. V lost 0 bases, J lost 3 bases, and 9 bases lay in between. The CDR3 runs 14 residues. As DNA, the CDR3 is TGCGCCAGCAGCTTGGTTCAGGGTTACACTGAAGCTTTCTTT. It yields the protein CASSLVQGYTEAFF. Together with reference TRBV5-1 and TRBJ1-1, the CDR3 gives the full variable domain: KAGVTQTPRYLIKTRGQQVTLSCSPISGHRSVSWYQQTPGQGLQFLFEYFSETQRNKGNFPGRFSGRQFSNSRSEMNVSTLELGDSALYLCASSLVQGYTEAFFGQGTRLTVV.

Ten or more counts support this clonotype. The chain couples TRBV29-1 to TRBJ1-1; D gene ambiguous. Looked up from germline, CDR1 is SQVTM and CDR2 is ANQGSEA. The ends were cut back, 3 bases at V and 1 base at J, with 9 bases in the middle. This CDR3 spans 13 amino acids. The DNA of the CDR3 is TGCAGCGTTGAGAGGCTGCCGAACACTGAAGCTTTCTTT. It codes for CSVERLPNTEAFF.

The gene calls are TRBV28 and TRBJ1-5; 7 nucleotides match TRBD1. Germline assignment: CDR1 MDHEN and CDR2 SYDVKM. The junction had 12 bases not matched to a gene; V was cut back by 6 bases and J by 1 base. This CDR3 comprises 17 residues. The CDR3 spells CASSGAQGSGSNQPQHF. Here the CDR3 DNA reads TGTGCCAGCAGCGGGGCACAGGGGTCGGGCAGCAATCAGCCCCAGCATTTT. The full variable domain, completed using reference TRBV28 and TRBJ1-5, is DVKVTQSSRYLVKRTGEKVFLECVQDMDHENMFWYRQDPGLGLRLIYFSYDVKMKEKGDIPEGYSVSREKKERFSLILESASTNQTSMYLCASSGAQGSGSNQPQHFGDGTRLSIL.

This clonotype was seen repeatedly, ten times or more. The chain has TRBV5-1 and TRBJ1-2; 10 bases are shared with TRBD1. This CDR3 has 14 residues. Germline assignment: CDR1 SGHRS and CDR2 YFSETQ. V lost 4 bases, J lost 3 bases, and 3 bases stayed unmatched. The CDR3 DNA reads as TGCGCCAGCAGCATGACAGGGGGCGACTATGGCTACACCTTC. This codes for CASSMTGGDYGYTF.

This clonotype was detected many times. The chain uses TRBV10-2 and TRBJ1-1, with 8 bases fitting TRBD1. Germline-derived CDR1 and CDR2 are WSHSY and SAAADI. V was clipped by 7 bases and J by 8 bases; unmatched bases: 6. This CDR3 contains 12 residues. CDR3 sequence (DNA): TGCGCCAGCACAGGGACAGGACCCGAAGCTTTCTTT. This sequence encodes CASTGTGPEAFF.

In its sample, this clonotype was seen a few times. The chain is built from TRBV12-3 or TRBV12-4 and TRBJ2-5; a weak D match, TRBD2 (5 bases). The length of the CDR3 is 21 residues. V was cut by 7 bases and J by 5 bases, with 38 bases left in between. As DNA, the CDR3 is TGTGCCAGCAAGTCCGGCGGACTTAGGAGTCGTCAGGAGGTACCGAAGGAGACCCAGTACTTC. The encoded protein is CASKSGGLRSRQEVPKETQYF.

This clonotype has more than one count but fewer than ten. The chain links TRBV9 to TRBJ1-3; 8 nucleotides line up with TRBD1. Per the germline V gene, CDR1 is SGDLS and CDR2 is YYNGEE. Trimming cost V 2 bases and J 3 bases; bases outside gene matches: 7. The CDR3 runs to 16 residues. DNA of the CDR3: TGTGCCAGCAGCGTTGGGACAGGACAACTTGGAAACACCATATATTTT. This encodes CASSVGTGQLGNTIYF.

As regards this clonotype: A much larger clone lies one base from this, so it may be a read error. The J gene is TRBJ1-1, the V gene TRBV5-6; no clear D gene. Trimming stripped 4 bases from V and 8 bases from J, with 18 bases between. The CDR3 totals 14 residues. CDR1 SGHDT and CDR2 YYEEEE come from the germline V gene. The chain's CDR3 is CASSRTSNPTEAFF. The CDR3, as DNA: TGTGCCAGCAGCCGGACGTCAAACCCCACGGAAGCTTTCTTT.

This clonotype was detected ten times or more. The V call is TRBV10-1, the J call TRBJ2-5; D not certain. The CDR3 consists of 12 residues. The germline V gene has CDR1 WNHNN and CDR2 SYGVQD (reference sequence). V shed 0 bases and J shed 7 bases, with 6 bases lying between them. The CDR3 loop is CASSESVGTQYF. The CDR3 DNA is TGCGCCAGCAGTGAGTCGGTGGGGACCCAGTACTTC.

This clonotype was recorded a few times. The chain employs TRBV30 and TRBJ1-6; D is possibly TRBD1 (5 bases). V was pared by 3 bases and J by 6 bases, with 15 bases between. The CDR3 totals 15 residues. Per the germline V gene, CDR1 is GTSNPN and CDR2 is SVGIG (reference sequence). The CDR3 region is CAWSTGTGANSPLHF. CDR3 nucleotide sequence: TGTGCCTGGAGCACCGGGACGGGAGCTAATTCACCCCTCCACTTT.

This clonotype was observed a handful of times. The chain is built from TRBV6-5 and TRBJ2-3, with D possibly matching TRBD1 (5 bases). V lost 6 bases, J lost 3 bases, and 10 bases lay in between. Germline assignment: CDR1 MNHEY and CDR2 SVGAGI. This CDR3 region has 13 residues. CDR3 nucleotide sequence: TGTGCCAGCAGACCCCAGGGTACAGATACGCAGTATTTT. As protein: CASRPQGTDTQYF.

This clonotype was observed at least ten times. The rearrangement joins TRBV7-3 to TRBJ2-7; 8 bases agree with TRBD2. V lost 5 bases and J lost 1; bases outside the gene matches: 7. Germline V gene sequence: CDR1 SGHTA, CDR2 FQGTGA. The CDR3 totals 15 residues. As DNA, the CDR3 is TGTGCCAGCAGCCCCTCGGGCGGGGGGTCCTACGAGCAGTACTTC. The encoded protein is CASSPSGGGSYEQYF.

A word on this clonotype: A much larger clone sits a single nucleotide away, making a read error possible. The rearrangement uses TRBV7-9 and TRBJ1-1; no definite D call. CDR3 length: 13 residues. CDR1 and CDR2 (germline): SEHNR, FQNEAQ (reference sequence). The V end lost 8 bases, the J end lost 1 base, and 11 bases lay between the germline ends. For the CDR3, the DNA is TGTGCCAGCGGCTCCCGGGCGAACACTGAAGCTTTCTTT. Translated, it gives CASGSRANTEAFF.

V and J are TRBV24-1 and TRBJ2-5; D is possibly TRBD1 or TRBD2 (5 bases each). The CDR3 sequence is 13 residues long. V lost 4 bases to trimming and J lost 9 bases, with 14 bases between them. Germline lookup yields CDR1 KGHDR and CDR2 SFDVKD. DNA for the CDR3: TGTGCCACCAGTGAGTGGGGGAACCAGCCCCAGTACTTC. Its translation is CATSEWGNQPQYF.

The chain carries TRBV6-1 and TRBJ2-2; 7 bases agree with TRBD1. Germline V lookup: CDR1 MNHNS, CDR2 SASEGT. The J segment lost 8 bases and the V segment lost 7 bases, leaving 13 bases of the junction unmatched. The CDR3 has 15 residues. This chain's CDR3 is CASTGTAWTVGELFF. The CDR3 bases are TGTGCCAGCACCGGGACAGCATGGACTGTGGGGGAGCTGTTTTTT.

The sample holds many counts of this clonotype. The CDR3 region is CATSREQLAGDEQYF. In DNA form, the CDR3 reads TGTGCCACCAGCAGAGAACAACTAGCGGGAGATGAGCAGTACTTC. The chain employs TRBV15 and TRBJ2-7; 11 positions agree with TRBD2. The V and J ends lost 0 bases and 7 bases, in that order; junction bases with no gene match: 5. Germline assignment: CDR1 LNHNV and CDR2 YYDKDF (reference sequence). The CDR3 contains 15 residues.

Details on this clonotype: A much larger clonotype is one base distant, so this may be a read error. The chain employs TRBV4-1 and TRBJ2-7; D tentatively reads TRBD1 or TRBD2 (5 bases each). V lost 1 base and J 0 bases, leaving 7 bases between the germline ends. The CDR3 has 14 residues. Germline-derived CDR1 and CDR2 are MGHRA and YSYEKL. The CDR3 spells CASSQGGYSYEQYF. The CDR3 DNA reads as TGCGCCAGCAGCCAAGGGGGGTACTCCTACGAGCAGTACTTC.

Ten or more counts support this clonotype. The gene calls are TRBV6-2 or TRBV6-3 and TRBJ1-2; D uncertain. Germline loops: CDR1 MNHEY, CDR2 SVGEGT. Trimming stripped 7 bases from V and 3 bases from J, with 9 bases between. There are 12 residues in the CDR3. CDR3 coding DNA: TGTGCCAGCACCATGGGTGACTATGGCTACACCTTC. This codes for CASTMGDYGYTF.

The genes are TRBV5-1 and TRBJ2-1; a weak D match, TRBD1 (6 bases). Between the trimmed V and J ends, which lost 0 bases and 9 bases, there was a span of 16 bases. Germline V lookup: CDR1 SGHRS, CDR2 YFSETQ. This CDR3 comprises 15 residues. This chain's CDR3 is CASSLDVQGRGEQFF. The CDR3 DNA sequence: TGCGCCAGCAGCTTGGATGTTCAGGGGCGCGGTGAGCAGTTCTTC.

This clonotype was observed many times. The V and J genes are TRBV29-1 and TRBJ2-7; D remains ambiguous. This CDR3 spans 13 amino acids. Trimming cost V 4 bases and J 6 bases, with 16 bases left between them. From germline, CDR1 is SQVTM and CDR2 ANQGSEA. The CDR3 protein is CSVALGNLGEQYF. CDR3 DNA: TGCAGCGTTGCCCTCGGTAATTTGGGCGAGCAGTACTTC.

This clonotype was observed at least ten times. The junction departs from the called germline gene at one end, perhaps through a read error. The chain carries TRBV5-1 and TRBJ2-7; 10 nucleotides agree with TRBD1. The CDR3 is 15 amino acids. Per germline, CDR1 SGHRS and CDR2 YFSETQ. In nucleotides, the CDR3 is TGTGCTAGCAGCCTCGGACAGGGGGTCTCCTACGAGCAGTACTTC. Its translation is CASSLGQGVSYEQYF.

CDR3 region: CATSDFNREGRTDTQYF. CDR3 DNA sequence: TGTGCCACCAGTGATTTTAACAGGGAGGGACGCACAGATACGCAGTATTTT. The chain joins TRBV24-1 to TRBJ2-3, with D perhaps matching TRBD2 (7 bases). CDR1 and CDR2 from the germline V gene are KGHDR and SFDVKD. V was shortened by 1 base and J by 1 base, with 14 bases between the two germline ends. This CDR3 spans 17 amino acids.